A single T cell receptor (beta chain) is shown here with its context. Measured with immunoSEQ multiplex PCR; TCRdb has only the in-frame clones, and not every one. The table records 250,000 or so clones, about 80% of them present only once. The record originates from a study of blood T cell repertoires in COVID-19. Overall study context: Sources were T cells, B-cell-depleted T cells, or PBMCs; the material itself was cDNA or gDNA.

Trimming removed 2 bases from V and 2 bases from J; junction bases left unmatched: 1. The germline V gene encodes CDR1 MNHEY and CDR2 SVGEGT. The CDR3 spans 14 residues. V and J are TRBV6-2 or TRBV6-3 and TRBJ1-1; 8 bases map to TRBD1. The receptor's source is a woman in her 40s who had been exposed to COVID-19. Sequencing used PBMCs or T cells enriched from blood (not recorded which). Here the CDR3 DNA reads TGTGCCAGCAGTTACGACAGGGGAAACACTGAAGCTTTCTTT. Protein: CASSYDRGNTEAFF.